The 30 T cell receptor beta chains below come from one sample, sequenced in a study of blood T cell repertoires in COVID-19 (dated by TCRdb to the early 2020s). The library was generated by the immunoSEQ multiplex PCR assay. Drawn from immuneACCESS, this table holds only the in-frame rearrangements with V and J called that TCRdb kept. Clones are partly lost; checked studies trace under half to an unresolved V gene and leave the rest unexplained. The sample table contains about 360,000 clones; only one count was recorded for 65% to 90% of them. The ten largest make up around 7.5% of the sample. The material sequenced was peripheral blood. The receptors shown here come from a woman aged 55-70 years with COVID-19, enrolled during active disease.

This clone appeared a few times. The rearrangement joins TRBV7-2 to TRBJ1-1; D is perhaps TRBD1 (5 bases). This CDR3 has 14 amino acids. V was clipped by 3 bases and J by 5 bases, with 13 bases between them. In germline, CDR1 is SGHTA, CDR2 FQGNSA. CDR3 DNA sequence: TGTGCCAGCAGCTTCTCGGGAGGGGTAACTGAAGCTTTCTTT. Translating gives CASSFSGGVTEAFF.

The CDR3 reads CASSRAGASSGNTIYF. CDR3 DNA sequence: TGTGCCAGCAGCCGAGCGGGGGCCAGCTCTGGAAACACCATATATTTT. The chain recombines TRBV7-8 with TRBJ1-3; possibly TRBD1 for D (6 bases). CDR1 and CDR2 (germline): SGHVS, FQNEAQ. CDR3 size: 16 residues. Trimming removed 5 bases at V and 0 bases at J, with 14 bases between.

In DNA, the CDR3 is TGTGCCAGCGCCTATGACAGGGGGCCGATAGAGACCCAGTACTTC. This gives the protein CASAYDRGPIETQYF. The rearrangement uses TRBV7-8 and TRBJ2-5, with 10 nucleotides matching TRBD1. Germline CDR1 and CDR2: SGHVS and FQNEAQ. J lost 4 bases, V lost 8 bases, and 10 bases had no gene match. This CDR3 comprises 15 residues. Looking up the rest from reference TRBV7-8 and TRBJ2-5 gives the full variable domain: GAGVSQSPRYKVAKRGQDVALRCDPISGHVSLFWYQQALGQGPEFLTYFQNEAQLDKSGLPSDRFFAERPEGSVSTLKIQRTQQEDSAVYLCASAYDRGPIETQYFGPGTRLLVL.

The V call is TRBV10-3, the J call TRBJ1-1; tentative D call: TRBD1 (6 bases). V dropped 8 bases and J dropped 0 bases, with 13 bases sitting between them. Germline CDR1 and CDR2: ENHRY and SYGVKD. The CDR3 spans 14 residues. The CDR3: CAIGRGSMNTEAFF. The CDR3 bases are TGTGCCATCGGCAGGGGCTCTATGAACACTGAAGCTTTCTTT.

CDR3 bases: TGTGCCAGCAGCGTAAGCGGGTATGGCTACACCTTC. Its protein product is CASSVSGYGYTF. The chain is built from TRBV7-9 and TRBJ1-2; D gene unclear. The CDR3 is made up of 12 amino acids. Trimming cost V 5 bases and J 5 bases, with 9 bases left between them. CDR1 SEHNR and CDR2 FQNEAQ come from the germline V gene (reference sequence). The full variable domain, with the rest looked up from reference TRBV7-9 and TRBJ1-2, is DTGVSQNPRHKITKRGQNVTFRCDPISEHNRLYWYRQTLGQGPEFLTYFQNEAQLEKSRLLSDRFSAERPKGSFSTLEIQRTEQGDSAMYLCASSVSGYGYTFGSGTRLTVV.

This sequence joins TRBV11-3 and TRBJ2-3, with D uncertain. V lost 0 bases to trimming and J lost 2 bases, with 12 bases between them. This CDR3 has 16 residues. Germline values: CDR1 SGHNT, CDR2 YENEEA. CDR3 in amino acids: CASSLEQYKFTDTQYF. The CDR3 DNA sequence: TGTGCCAGCAGCTTAGAACAGTACAAGTTCACAGATACGCAGTATTTT.

The chain carries TRBV4-2 and TRBJ2-3, with 9 bases that match TRBD2. Trimming at V came to 1 base and at J to 5 bases, leaving 10 bases not matched to a gene. Germline-derived CDR1 and CDR2 are LGHNA and YNFKEQ. CDR3 length equals 17 residues. The CDR3, as DNA: TGTGCCAGCAGCCAAGGTAGAGGCGGGGGGGCAAAAGATACGCAGTATTTT. Translated: CASSQGRGGGAKDTQYF.

The chain has TRBV5-1 and TRBJ2-5, with 9 bases fitting TRBD2. CDR1 SGHRS and CDR2 YFSETQ come from the germline V gene. The CDR3 spans 14 residues. V dropped 7 bases and J dropped 5; count of bases not matched to a gene: 9. The CDR3 spells CASFGAGGPETQYF. In nucleotides, the CDR3 is TGCGCCAGCTTCGGGGCGGGGGGGCCGGAGACCCAGTACTTC.

This rearrangement joins TRBV15 to TRBJ1-4; 11 bases line up with TRBD1. With 3 bases clipped from V and 0 bases from J, the junction kept 6 bases outside the gene matches. CDR1 is LNHNV, CDR2 YYDKDF, per germline (reference sequence). This CDR3 is built from 18 residues. The CDR3 sequence is CATSSWDRGGSTNEKLFF. For the CDR3, the DNA is TGTGCCACCAGCAGTTGGGACAGGGGGGGGTCAACTAATGAAAAACTGTTTTTT.

This sequence joins TRBV27 and TRBJ2-2, with a possible D match to TRBD2 (6 bases). Trimming removed 7 bases at V and 0 bases at J, with 12 bases between. Germline V gives CDR1 MNHEY, CDR2 SMNVEV (reference sequence). This CDR3 comprises 15 residues. CDR3 nucleotides: TGTGCCAGCACCTTGGGGGGACCGAACACCGGGGAGCTGTTTTTT. Encoded protein: CASTLGGPNTGELFF.

This clone was observed a handful of times. This chain uses TRBV9 with TRBJ2-7; 8 bases line up with TRBD1. Germline-derived CDR1 and CDR2 are SGDLS and YYNGEE. The CDR3 consists of 14 residues. Trimming took 4 bases from V and 6 from J; bases not matched to a gene: 9. CDR3 coding DNA: TGTGCCAGCAGCCCCCGGACAGGGTTCTCCGAGCAGTACTTC. Protein product: CASSPRTGFSEQYF.

For this clone: This sample includes further DNA sequences coding for the same CDR3. This chain connects TRBV6-6 to TRBJ2-7; a possible D gene is TRBD2 (5 bases). With 0 bases removed from V and 2 bases from J, the gap between germline ends came to 8 bases. The CDR3 sequence is 14 residues long. Germline V gives CDR1 MNHNY, CDR2 SVGAGI (reference sequence). For the CDR3, the DNA is TGTGCCAGCAGTTACTCAGGAGGAACCTACGAGCAGTACTTC. It is translated as CASSYSGGTYEQYF.

This chain joins TRBV4-3 and TRBJ1-2, with TRBD1 identical over 7 bases. CDR1 is LGHNA, CDR2 YSLEER, per germline. V lost 2 bases, J lost 4 bases, and 4 bases stayed unmatched. The CDR3 spans 14 residues. The CDR3 region has the DNA TGCGCCAGCAGCCAAACCACAGGGGTCTATGGCTACACCTTC. Translated, it gives CASSQTTGVYGYTF.

This clone was observed a few times. The gene calls are TRBV5-1 and TRBJ1-3; D not certain. The ends were cut back, 5 bases at V and 12 bases at J, with 12 bases in the middle. This CDR3 is built from 11 residues. Germline lookup yields CDR1 SGHRS and CDR2 YFSETQ. CDR3 nucleotide sequence: TGCGCCAGCAGAGCTTTGCGGAGCATATATTTT. This encodes CASRALRSIYF. The full variable domain, rest sourced from reference TRBV5-1 and TRBJ1-3, is KAGVTQTPRYLIKTRGQQVTLSCSPISGHRSVSWYQQTPGQGLQFLFEYFSETQRNKGNFPGRFSGRQFSNSRSEMNVSTLELGDSALYLCASRALRSIYFGEGSWLTVV.

Only one count was recorded for this clone. The V gene is TRBV7-9, the J gene TRBJ2-3; 9 bases map to TRBD1. The CDR3 consists of 15 residues. Germline lookup yields CDR1 SEHNR and CDR2 FQNEAQ (reference sequence). Losses at the gene ends were 3 bases for V and 4 bases for J; bases not matched to a gene: 5. CDR3 region: CASSLGQGFADTQYF. The CDR3 nucleotides are TGTGCCAGCAGCTTGGGACAGGGATTCGCAGATACGCAGTATTTT.

In its sample, this clone was seen once. The V gene is TRBV11-2, the J gene TRBJ2-3; 7 nucleotides align to TRBD1. This CDR3 region has 13 residues. With V trimmed by 4 bases and J by 4 bases, 2 bases remained unmatched. From germline, CDR1 is SGHAT and CDR2 FQNNGV. CDR3 in amino acids: CASSSQGADTQYF. CDR3 coding DNA: TGTGCCAGCAGCTCCCAGGGGGCAGATACGCAGTATTTT.

The chain is built from TRBV5-1 and TRBJ2-2; D possibly corresponds to TRBD1 (5 bases). V dropped 5 bases and J dropped 4 bases, with 9 bases sitting between them. The CDR3 consists of 13 residues. Germline-derived CDR1 and CDR2 are SGHRS and YFSETQ. CDR3 DNA: TGCGCCAGCAGTCCAGGGCCCACCGGGGAGCTGTTTTTT. It translates to CASSPGPTGELFF.

J is TRBJ1-6 and V is TRBV5-5; D might be TRBD1 (6 bases). This CDR3 contains 16 residues. The germline V and J ends were trimmed by 0 bases and 3 bases, with 10 bases remaining between them. The germline V gene encodes CDR1 SGHKS and CDR2 YYEKEE (reference sequence). The CDR3 DNA sequence: TGTGCCAGCAGCTTGGGGGGGCGCGACTATAATTCACCCCTCCACTTT. It encodes CASSLGGRDYNSPLHF.

For the CDR3, the DNA is TGTGCCAGCAGCTTCGGATCCCCCGGGGGGGAGCTGTTTTTT. It yields the protein CASSFGSPGGELFF. The rearrangement uses TRBV5-5 and TRBJ2-2; D ambiguous. V was clipped by 2 bases and J by 8 bases, with 13 bases between them. The CDR3 runs 14 residues. Germline CDR1 reads SGHKS; CDR2 reads YYEKEE (reference sequence). Variable domain in full (rest from reference TRBV5-5 and TRBJ2-2): DAGVTQSPTHLIKTRGQQVTLRCSPISGHKSVSWYQQVLGQGPQFIFQYYEKEERGRGNFPDRFSARQFPNYSSELNVNALLLGDSALYLCASSFGSPGGELFFGEGSRLTVL.

V is TRBV2 and J is TRBJ2-3, with TRBD2 as a possible D gene (5 bases). The germline CDR1 and CDR2 sequences are SNHLY and FYNNEI. The CDR3 is 14 amino acids. V lost 6 bases and J lost 8, with 18 bases in between. The CDR3 spells CASSTNGRLGTQYF. CDR3 coding DNA: TGTGCCAGCAGCACTAATGGGAGATTGGGTACGCAGTATTTT.

This clone was counted a few times. This chain uses TRBV9 with TRBJ2-1, with D possibly TRBD1 on 6 matching bases. V was trimmed by 0 bases and J by 0 bases, leaving 7 bases between them. CDR3 length: 15 residues. CDR1 SGDLS and CDR2 YYNGEE come from the germline V gene. CDR3 region: CASSVAGDSYNEQFF. The CDR3 DNA follows: TGTGCCAGCAGCGTAGCAGGGGACTCCTACAATGAGCAGTTCTTC.

The chain uses TRBV5-8 and TRBJ2-5, with TRBD1 matching over 7 bases. V lost 0 bases and J lost 7; bases outside the gene matches: 9. Germline values: CDR1 SGHTS, CDR2 YDEGEE. CDR3 size: 15 residues. As DNA, the CDR3 is TGTGCCAGCAGCTTGGACGTGGACAGGCGGAGGACCCAGTACTTC. It specifies CASSLDVDRRRTQYF.

To note about this clone: A much larger clone is a single base away; this may be a read error. This chain uses TRBV21-1 with TRBJ1-5; TRBD1, as called in the table, went unchecked against the DNA. TRBV21-1 is classified as a pseudogene. The CDR3 is made up of 12 amino acids. The CDR3 DNA reads TGTGCCAGCAGTGGACAGAATCAGCCCCAGCATTTT. Protein: CASSGQNQPQHF.

The chain links TRBV7-2 to TRBJ1-2; TRBD1 agrees at 8 bases. Losses at the gene ends were 0 bases for V and 7 bases for J; bases not matched to a gene: 7. Germline assignment: CDR1 SGHTA and CDR2 FQGNSA. The CDR3 contains 15 residues. CDR3 region: CASSLAAGDRGGYTF. CDR3 DNA sequence: TGTGCCAGCAGCTTAGCAGCAGGCGACAGGGGTGGCTACACCTTC.

This sequence joins TRBV7-3 and TRBJ1-2, with 10 bases identical to TRBD1. Germline V gives CDR1 SGHTA, CDR2 FQGTGA. CDR3 size: 14 residues. The J segment lost 2 bases and the V segment lost 4 bases, leaving 1 base of the junction unmatched. CDR3 nucleotides: TGTGCCAGCAGCTCGGGACAGGGGAACTATGGCTACACCTTC. It specifies CASSSGQGNYGYTF.

The chain combines TRBV6-5 with TRBJ1-1; 9 nucleotides align to TRBD1. The ends lost 8 bases at V and 5 bases at J; junction bases unmatched: 12. The CDR3 loop spans 15 amino acids. Per the germline V gene, CDR1 is MNHEY and CDR2 is SVGAGI. CDR3 sequence: CASRDAQGAGTEAFF. The CDR3 region has the DNA TGTGCCAGCCGAGATGCACAGGGGGCTGGAACTGAAGCTTTCTTT.

The chain joins TRBV5-4 to TRBJ1-1, with no clear D. Trimming took 0 bases from V and 3 from J, leaving 21 bases between them. Germline loops: CDR1 SGHNT, CDR2 YYREEE (reference sequence). There are 18 residues in the CDR3. CDR3 sequence (DNA): TGTGCCAGCAGCTTGGTTCGGTCGCGGGGTAGGAGGGACACTGAAGCTTTCTTT. Protein product: CASSLVRSRGRRDTEAFF.

The chain has TRBV12-3 or TRBV12-4 and TRBJ2-1; tentative D call: TRBD1 (6 bases). The CDR3 covers 13 residues. Trimming shortened V by 7 bases and J by 15 bases, and 22 bases separated the two germline ends. The CDR3 here is CASTLGRGFVGFF. Here the CDR3 DNA reads TGTGCCAGCACCCTAGGTAGGGGGTTTGTAGGGTTCTTC.

The rearrangement uses TRBV27 and TRBJ1-1; TRBD1 might be the D (5 bases). The CDR3 extends over 13 amino acids. Germline CDR1 MNHEY, CDR2 SMNVEV (reference sequence). V was trimmed by 3 bases and J by 11 bases, leaving 16 bases between them. The CDR3 protein is CASSLGGTVEAFF. DNA of the CDR3: TGTGCCAGCAGTTTGGGGGGGACTGTTGAGGCTTTCTTT.

The genes are TRBV19 and TRBJ1-4; TRBD1 matches at 8 bases. Per germline, CDR1 LNHDA and CDR2 SQIVND (reference sequence). The CDR3 extends over 14 amino acids. V lost 7 bases, J lost 7 bases, and 8 bases stayed unmatched. CDR3 nucleotides: TGTGCCAGTACCTGGACAGGGATGGGTGAAAAACTGTTTTTT. Protein product: CASTWTGMGEKLFF.